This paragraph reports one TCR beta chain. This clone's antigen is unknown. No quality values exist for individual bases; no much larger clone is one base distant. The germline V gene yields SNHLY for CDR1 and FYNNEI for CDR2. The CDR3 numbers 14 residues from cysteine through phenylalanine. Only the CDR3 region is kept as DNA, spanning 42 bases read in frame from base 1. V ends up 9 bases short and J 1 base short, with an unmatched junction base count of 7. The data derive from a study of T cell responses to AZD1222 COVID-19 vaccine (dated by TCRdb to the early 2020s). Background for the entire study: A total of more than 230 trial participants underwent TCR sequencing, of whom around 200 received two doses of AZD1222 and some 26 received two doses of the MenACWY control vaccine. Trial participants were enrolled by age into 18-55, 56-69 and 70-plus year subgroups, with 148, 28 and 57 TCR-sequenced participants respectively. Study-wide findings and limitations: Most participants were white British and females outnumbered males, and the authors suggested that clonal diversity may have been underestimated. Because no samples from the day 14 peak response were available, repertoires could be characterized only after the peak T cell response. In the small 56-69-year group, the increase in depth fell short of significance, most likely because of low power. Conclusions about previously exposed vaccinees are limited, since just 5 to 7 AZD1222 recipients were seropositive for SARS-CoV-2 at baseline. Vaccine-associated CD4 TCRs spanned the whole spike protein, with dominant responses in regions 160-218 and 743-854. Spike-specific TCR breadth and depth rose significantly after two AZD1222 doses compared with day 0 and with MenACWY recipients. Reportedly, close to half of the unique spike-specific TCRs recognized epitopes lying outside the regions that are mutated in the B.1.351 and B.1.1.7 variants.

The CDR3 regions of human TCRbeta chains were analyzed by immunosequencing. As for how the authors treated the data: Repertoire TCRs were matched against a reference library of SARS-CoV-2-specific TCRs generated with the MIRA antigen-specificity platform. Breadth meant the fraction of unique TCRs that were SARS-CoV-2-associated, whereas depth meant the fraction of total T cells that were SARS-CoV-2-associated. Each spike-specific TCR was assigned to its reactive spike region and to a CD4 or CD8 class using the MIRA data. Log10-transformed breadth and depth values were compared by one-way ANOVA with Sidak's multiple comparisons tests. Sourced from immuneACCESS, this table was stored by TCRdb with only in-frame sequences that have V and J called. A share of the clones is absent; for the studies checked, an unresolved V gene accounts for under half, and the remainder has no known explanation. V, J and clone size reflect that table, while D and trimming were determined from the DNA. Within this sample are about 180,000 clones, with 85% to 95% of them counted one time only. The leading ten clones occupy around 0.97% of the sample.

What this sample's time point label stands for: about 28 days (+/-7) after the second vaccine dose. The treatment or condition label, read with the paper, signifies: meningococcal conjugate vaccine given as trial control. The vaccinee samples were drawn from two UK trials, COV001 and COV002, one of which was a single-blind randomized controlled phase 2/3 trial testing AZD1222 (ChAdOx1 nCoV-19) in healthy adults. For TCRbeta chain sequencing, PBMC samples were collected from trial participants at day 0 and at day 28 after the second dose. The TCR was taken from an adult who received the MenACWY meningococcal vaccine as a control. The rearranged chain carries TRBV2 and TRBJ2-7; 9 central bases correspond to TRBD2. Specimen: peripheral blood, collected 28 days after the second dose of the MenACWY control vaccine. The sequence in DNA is TGTGCCAGTCTTAGCGGGGGACGGTCCTACGAGCAGTACTTC. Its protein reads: CASLSGGRSYEQYF.